The 27 T cell receptor beta chains in this list originate from one sample, sequenced in a study of T cells in Graves' hyperthyroidism and ophthalmopathy. From RNA transcripts, TCR beta CDR3 regions were amplified. Carried out on the TCR CDR3, a first-round RT-PCR used the HTBI primer set. TCRdb reanalysed the multiplex PCR reads using MiXCR and keeps one entry per CDR3 protein. In the table there are 300,000 to 400,000 distinct CDR3 sequences, around 13% of which are singletons. Sequencing input: blood. All receptors come from a woman between 55 and 75 years old with Graves' hyperthyroidism.

With respect to this clonotype: The conserved closing phenylalanine or tryptophan is absent in this CDR3, likely reflecting a read error. The J gene is TRBJ2-1, the V gene TRBV19, with 15 bases aligning to TRBD2. This CDR3 has 15 residues. CDR1 and CDR2 from the germline V gene are LNHDA and SQIVND (reference sequence). Germline trimming cut 7 bases from V and 7 bases from J; bases unmatched to any gene: 5. CDR3 amino acids: CASIPGLAGGNEQFL. The CDR3 DNA reads as TGTGCCAGTATCCCCGGACTAGCGGGAGGGAATGAGCAGTTCCTC.

This clonotype was found many times. The chain employs TRBV11-3 and TRBJ2-1; D is unclear. The germline gives CDR1 SGHNT, CDR2 YENEEA. The ends were cut back, 2 bases at V and 0 bases at J, with 14 bases in the middle. This CDR3 comprises 17 residues. DNA for the CDR3: TGTGCCAGCAGCTTACCCCCAGCAGTAAGCTCCTACAATGAGCAGTTCTTC. It encodes CASSLPPAVSSYNEQFF.

This clonotype showed up just a few times. This chain joins TRBV6-4 and TRBJ1-6, with 8 bases fitting TRBD1. Trimming at V came to 6 bases and at J to 3 bases, leaving 4 bases not matched to a gene. The CDR3 is 15 amino acids. Looked up from germline, CDR1 is MRHNA and CDR2 is SNTAGT. The CDR3 region is CASSQTGDYNSPLHF. The CDR3 DNA reads as TGTGCCAGCAGCCAGACAGGGGACTATAATTCACCCCTCCACTTT.

There are many counts of this clonotype. The gene calls are TRBV12-3 or TRBV12-4 and TRBJ1-6; no reliable D call. V was shortened by 5 bases and J by 0 bases, with 20 bases between the two germline ends. This CDR3 has 19 residues. The CDR3 spells CASSLGRRRTSSYNSPLHF. For the CDR3, the DNA is TGTGCCAGCAGTCTTGGACGGAGGCGGACTAGCTCCTATAATTCACCCCTCCACTTT.

As concerns this clonotype: Since the CDR3 does not end with the conserved phenylalanine or tryptophan, this likely comes from a read error. This chain links TRBV12-3 or TRBV12-4 with TRBJ2-5; maybe TRBD2 (5 bases). This CDR3 has 13 amino acids. The V end was cut by 5 bases, the J end by 5 bases, with 12 bases between. The CDR3 sequence: CASSPQRGETQYL. The DNA of the CDR3 is TGTGCCAGCAGTCCGCAACGCGGGGAGACCCAGTACCTC.

This clonotype was seen ten or more times. The V call is TRBV5-1, the J call TRBJ2-2, with 7 nucleotides matching TRBD2. The CDR3 contains 16 residues. CDR1 and CDR2 from the germline V gene are SGHRS and YFSETQ. Trimming removed 0 bases from V and 5 bases from J; junction bases left unmatched: 7. The CDR3 nucleotides read TGCGCCAGCAGCTTGGCCCTAGCGGTCTCAACCGGGGAGCTGTTTTTT. Encoded protein: CASSLALAVSTGELFF.

A single count supports this clonotype. This chain links TRBV6-2 or TRBV6-3 with TRBJ2-5; 9 bases are a match to TRBD2. V shed 5 bases, J shed 4 bases, and the junction held 14 bases outside the gene matches. The CDR3 contains 17 residues. CDR1 is MNHEY and CDR2 is SVGEGT in the germline V gene. The CDR3 DNA reads as TGTGCCAGCAGTCGGCATAGCGGGAGCCCTGGGGGAGAGACCCAGTACTTC. It yields the protein CASSRHSGSPGGETQYF.

In this sample, this clonotype turned up many times. The chain is built from TRBV6-5 and TRBJ2-5; no clear D. CDR1 and CDR2 from the germline V gene are MNHEY and SVGAGI. V was trimmed by 0 bases and J by 0 bases, leaving 8 bases between them. The length of the CDR3 is 15 residues. The CDR3 is CASSYSGGNQETQYF. CDR3 coding DNA: TGTGCCAGCAGTTACTCTGGTGGAAACCAAGAGACCCAGTACTTC.

This clonotype was observed many times. V is TRBV4-2 and J is TRBJ2-1, with a weak D call TRBD2 (6 bases). V was trimmed by 8 bases and J by 3 bases, leaving 14 bases between them. The CDR3 contains 14 residues. Germline CDR1 and CDR2: LGHNA and YNFKEQ. CDR3 bases: TGTGCCAGCCCCCCGGAGGGCCACTACAATGAGCAGTTCTTC. It yields the protein CASPPEGHYNEQFF.

The chain recombines TRBV27 with TRBJ2-1, with unresolved D. CDR3 length: 12 amino acids. V dropped 8 bases and J dropped 2 bases, with 7 bases sitting between them. The germline CDR1 and CDR2 sequences are MNHEY and SMNVEV (reference sequence). Here the CDR3 DNA reads TGTGCCAGCGGGCACCCCTACAATGAGCAGTTCTTC. It translates to CASGHPYNEQFF.

This chain uses TRBV18 with TRBJ1-5; possibly TRBD1 for D (5 bases). The CDR3 has 14 residues. CDR1 is KGHSH and CDR2 is LQKENI in the germline V gene. Trimming removed 1 base at V and 4 bases at J, with 8 bases between. CDR3 loop: CASSPQAGNQPQHF. Written as DNA, the CDR3 is TGTGCCAGCTCACCACAGGCAGGGAATCAGCCCCAGCATTTT.

This clonotype was recorded at least ten times. V gene TRBV6-5 combines with J gene TRBJ1-5, with no clear D. The V end lost 5 bases, the J end lost 2 bases, and 7 bases lay between the germline ends. Germline CDR1 MNHEY, CDR2 SVGAGI. The CDR3 is 13 amino acids. This CDR3 reads CASSAGRNQPQHF. DNA for the CDR3: TGTGCCAGCAGTGCAGGCCGCAATCAGCCCCAGCATTTT.

This clonotype was detected ten times or more. The chain combines TRBV24-1 with TRBJ2-2; D uncertain. CDR1 is KGHDR and CDR2 is SFDVKD in the germline V gene. The CDR3 runs 15 residues. Trimming pared 3 bases from V and 7 bases from J, leaving 14 bases between. The DNA for the CDR3 is TGTGCCACCAGTGATCCGAGGACGGTGGGCGGGGAGCTGTTTTTT. Protein sequence: CATSDPRTVGGELFF.

This clonotype was seen ten or more times. The rearrangement links TRBV18 to TRBJ1-6; D perhaps matches TRBD1 (5 bases). Germline loops: CDR1 KGHSH, CDR2 LQKENI. This CDR3 spans 15 amino acids. The V end was cut by 1 base, the J end by 5 bases, with 9 bases between. CDR3 coding DNA: TGTGCCAGCTCACCACGGGTCAGGGATAATTCACCCCTCCACTTT. It is translated as CASSPRVRDNSPLHF. Full variable domain (rest looked up from reference TRBV18 and TRBJ1-6): NAGVMQNPRHLVRRRGQEARLRCSPMKGHSHVYWYRQLPEEGLKFMVYLQKENIIDESGMPKERFSAEFPKEGPSILRIQQVVRGDSAAYFCASSPRVRDNSPLHFGNGTRLTVT.

This clonotype was seen ten or more times. The chain employs TRBV3-1 and TRBJ1-2, with TRBD1 matching 9 bases. The length of the CDR3 is 16 residues. Per the germline V gene, CDR1 is LGHDT and CDR2 is YNNKEL (reference sequence). J was trimmed by 4 bases and V by 4 bases; bases with no gene match: 10. Here the CDR3 DNA reads TGTGCCAGCAGCCCCCTGGGGGGACAGGGCACCTATGGCTACACCTTC. Translation gives CASSPLGGQGTYGYTF.

This clonotype was counted ten times or more. V and J are TRBV11-2 and TRBJ2-3; TRBD2 matches 13 bases. This CDR3 contains 19 residues. Losses at the gene ends were 3 bases for V and 0 bases for J; bases not matched to a gene: 9. Germline values: CDR1 SGHAT, CDR2 FQNNGV. In DNA form, the CDR3 reads TGTGCCAGCAGCTTGGGACTAGCGGGGCTTTCACCTAGCACAGATACGCAGTATTTT. Amino acid sequence: CASSLGLAGLSPSTDTQYF.

This clonotype was counted ten times or more. This chain joins TRBV27 and TRBJ2-5; D perhaps matches TRBD2 (5 bases). CDR1 is MNHEY, CDR2 SMNVEV, per germline (reference sequence). V was pared by 2 bases and J by 6 bases, with 22 bases between. The length of the CDR3 is 17 residues. The CDR3 protein is CASSLVWSSWEPKTQYF. The CDR3 nucleotides are TGTGCCAGCAGTTTAGTGTGGTCTAGCTGGGAACCAAAGACCCAGTACTTC.

This clonotype was seen ten or more times. The V and J genes are TRBV12-3 or TRBV12-4 and TRBJ2-5; D not certain. Trimming pared 7 bases from V and 2 bases from J, leaving 11 bases between. The CDR3 covers 13 residues. CDR3 amino acids: CASTLGRQETQYF. CDR3 in DNA: TGTGCCAGCACCCTCGGCAGGCAAGAGACCCAGTACTTC.

In the case of this clonotype: This could be a read error, since a much larger clone is one nucleotide away. The V and J genes are TRBV7-2 and TRBJ2-3; D tentatively fits TRBD1 or TRBD2 (5 bases each). The CDR3 has 14 amino acids. Trimming left V 6 bases short and J 0 bases short, with 10 bases between. Germline values: CDR1 SGHTA, CDR2 FQGNSA. In nucleotides, the CDR3 is TGTGCCAGCAGAGTCGGGGCCAGCACAGATACGCAGTATTTT. The encoded protein is CASRVGASTDTQYF. The full variable domain, in which reference TRBV7-2 and TRBJ2-3 provide the parts outside the CDR3, is GAGVSQSPSNKVTEKGKDVELRCDPISGHTALYWYRQSLGQGLEFLIYFQGNSAPDKSGLPSDRFSAERTGGSVSTLTIQRTQQEDSAVYLCASRVGASTDTQYFGPGTRLTVL.

This clonotype was seen many times. The chain joins TRBV28 to TRBJ1-1, with 7 nucleotides matching TRBD1. V gave up 6 bases and J gave up 7 bases; unmatched junction bases: 11. Looked up from germline, CDR1 is MDHEN and CDR2 is SYDVKM. The CDR3 length is 14 residues. The CDR3: CASSAGTVPREAFF. DNA of the CDR3: TGTGCCAGCAGCGCCGGGACAGTTCCCCGTGAAGCTTTCTTT.

This clonotype was observed at least ten times. This rearrangement joins TRBV12-3 or TRBV12-4 to TRBJ2-3, with 11 positions matching TRBD2. The CDR3 covers 17 residues. V dropped 6 bases and J dropped 2; count of bases not matched to a gene: 10. CDR3 in amino acids: CASSLGTSGIYTDTQYF. Written as DNA, the CDR3 is TGTGCCAGCAGCCTCGGGACTAGCGGTATATACACAGATACGCAGTATTTT.

A remark on this clonotype: One base away lies a much larger clone, so this may be a sequencing read error. The chain combines TRBV10-3 with TRBJ2-1, with 7 bases identical to TRBD1. The V gene's germline CDR1 is ENHRY and CDR2 SYGVKD. This CDR3 is 15 amino acids long. The CDR3 bases are TGTGCCATCAGTGAATCCGGGACAGCCTACAATGAGCAGCTCTTC. It codes for CAISESGTAYNEQLF.

This clonotype appeared many times. The chain links TRBV5-4 to TRBJ2-7, with D unclear. In germline, CDR1 is SGHNT, CDR2 YYREEE (reference sequence). V lost 1 base and J lost 5, with 13 bases in between. The length of the CDR3 is 14 residues. CDR3 bases: TGTGCCAGCAGCTTGCTACCGGTTACCCACGAGCAGTACTTC. Translating gives CASSLLPVTHEQYF.

On this clonotype: Possible read error: a much larger clone is one base away. The genes are TRBV28 and TRBJ1-2; perhaps TRBD1 as D (5 bases). Trimming removed 1 base from V and 7 bases from J, with 10 bases in between. The germline CDR1 and CDR2 sequences are MDHEN and SYDVKM. The length of the CDR3 is 13 residues. Here the CDR3 reads CASSLSLTAGYTF. The CDR3 DNA reads as TGTGCCAGCAGTTTATCTCTGACAGCTGGCTACACCTTC.

The rearrangement links TRBV28 to TRBJ2-7; TRBD1 aligns across 10 bases. V was clipped by 6 bases and J by 7 bases; unmatched bases: 27. The CDR3 extends over 20 amino acids. In germline, CDR1 is MDHEN, CDR2 SYDVKM. The CDR3 loop is CASRPWGSQEGRQGAREQYF. The CDR3 region has the DNA TGTGCCAGCAGACCCTGGGGCAGCCAAGAGGGGAGACAGGGGGCACGGGAGCAGTACTTC.

At least ten counts were recorded for this clonotype. This chain's CDR3 is CASSQAYQTGLPRGETQYF. The CDR3 nucleotides are TGCGCCAGCAGCCAAGCGTATCAGACGGGACTACCGCGGGGAGAGACCCAGTACTTC. J is TRBJ2-5 and V is TRBV4-1, with 7 bases fitting TRBD2. V lost 1 base to trimming and J lost 4 bases; unmatched junction nucleotides: 18. The CDR3 runs 19 residues. CDR1 is MGHRA and CDR2 is YSYEKL in the germline V gene.

There are many counts of this clonotype. The V gene is TRBV20-1, the J gene TRBJ1-5, with TRBD1 as a possible D gene (5 bases). Trimming stripped 0 bases from V and 1 base from J, with 13 bases between. Germline assignment: CDR1 DFQATT and CDR2 SNEGSKA (reference sequence). This CDR3 has 16 amino acids. The CDR3 loop is CSARDAGEPSNQPQHF. CDR3 coding DNA: TGCAGTGCTAGAGATGCGGGGGAACCCAGCAATCAGCCCCAGCATTTT.